This passage covers 6 T cell receptor beta chains from one sample sequenced in a study of vaccination and CD4 T cells after COVID-19. Time point in this sample: late sampling 161 to 241 days after vaccination in three convalescent patients. This sample's treatment: approximately 10-day PBMC culture with coronavirus spike peptide pools or control peptides (ViraFEST assay). No antigen has been identified for these receptors. An Oncomine TCR Beta short-read assay was used to sequence the DNA from cultured CD4+ T cells. MiXCR, applied by TCRdb to the PCR reads, yields one record per CDR3 protein. The data show about 18,000 distinct CDR3 sequences, with approximately 45% seen just once and roughly 21% held by the top ten. Here the sequenced sample was CD4+ T cells from blood, cultured in vitro, taken about 7 months after SARS-CoV-2 vaccination. These TCRs come from a human donor who had recovered from COVID-19.

The rearrangement links TRBV7-9 to TRBJ2-5; the D is unclear. Trimming stripped 5 bases from V and 2 bases from J, with 15 bases between. The CDR3 contains 15 residues. Germline V gives CDR1 SEHNR, CDR2 FQNEAQ (reference sequence). CDR3 region: CASSRVADGQETQYF. CDR3 nucleotide sequence: TGTGCCAGCAGCCGGGTAGCAGATGGGCAAGAGACCCAGTACTTC.

CDR3 DNA: TGTGCCAGTAGCCCGATGTGGGGGGGCAATCAGCCCCAGCATTTT. This gives the protein CASSPMWGGNQPQHF. The V and J genes are TRBV19 and TRBJ1-5; TRBD1 might be the D (5 bases). The V end lost 6 bases, the J end lost 2 bases, and 14 bases lay between the germline ends. The V gene's germline CDR1 is LNHDA and CDR2 SQIVND (reference sequence). This CDR3 spans 15 amino acids.

CDR3 in amino acids: CSGTSGDLEQFF. Here the CDR3 DNA reads TGCAGTGGGACTAGCGGGGACTTGGAGCAGTTCTTC. The chain couples TRBV20-1 to TRBJ2-1; 12 bases align to TRBD2. With 7 bases clipped from V and 10 bases from J, the junction kept 5 bases outside the gene matches. Germline V gene lookup returns CDR1 DFQATT and CDR2 SNEGSKA (reference sequence). This CDR3 is built from 12 residues.

The count of this clonotype is one. The CDR3 coding sequence is TGTGCCAGCGGAGCCTTGGGGGGCACTGAAGCTTTCTTT. Amino acids: CASGALGGTEAFF. The rearrangement joins TRBV7-6 to TRBJ1-1, with TRBD1 as a possible D gene (5 bases). The germline gives CDR1 SGHVS, CDR2 FNYEAQ. The CDR3 spans 13 residues. Trimming stripped 8 bases from V and 4 bases from J, with 14 bases between. Full variable domain (rest looked up from reference TRBV7-6 and TRBJ1-1): GAGVSQSPRYKVTKRGQDVALRCDPISGHVSLYWYRQALGQGPEFLTYFNYEAQQDKSGLPNDRFSAERPEGSISTLTIQRTEQRDSAMYRCASGALGGTEAFFGQGTRLTVV.

The chain has TRBV24-1 and TRBJ2-3; 7 bases line up with TRBD1. The V gene's germline CDR1 is KGHDR and CDR2 SFDVKD. Losses at the gene ends were 4 bases for V and 8 bases for J; bases not matched to a gene: 14. The CDR3 has 16 residues. CDR3 residues: CATSEPNRANRGTQYF. Written as DNA, the CDR3 is TGTGCCACCAGTGAACCCAACAGGGCGAACAGGGGTACGCAGTATTTT.

The sample holds one count of this clonotype. The CDR3 coding sequence is TGTGCCAGCAGCTCTGGGGCCCGACGGGATACGCAGTATTTT. Translating it yields CASSSGARRDTQYF. The genes are TRBV7-9 and TRBJ2-3; D is possibly TRBD1 (5 bases). The CDR3 length is 14 residues. Germline V gene data show CDR1 as SEHNR and CDR2 as FQNEAQ (reference sequence). Deletions cut 4 bases from V and 6 bases from J, with 14 bases between.